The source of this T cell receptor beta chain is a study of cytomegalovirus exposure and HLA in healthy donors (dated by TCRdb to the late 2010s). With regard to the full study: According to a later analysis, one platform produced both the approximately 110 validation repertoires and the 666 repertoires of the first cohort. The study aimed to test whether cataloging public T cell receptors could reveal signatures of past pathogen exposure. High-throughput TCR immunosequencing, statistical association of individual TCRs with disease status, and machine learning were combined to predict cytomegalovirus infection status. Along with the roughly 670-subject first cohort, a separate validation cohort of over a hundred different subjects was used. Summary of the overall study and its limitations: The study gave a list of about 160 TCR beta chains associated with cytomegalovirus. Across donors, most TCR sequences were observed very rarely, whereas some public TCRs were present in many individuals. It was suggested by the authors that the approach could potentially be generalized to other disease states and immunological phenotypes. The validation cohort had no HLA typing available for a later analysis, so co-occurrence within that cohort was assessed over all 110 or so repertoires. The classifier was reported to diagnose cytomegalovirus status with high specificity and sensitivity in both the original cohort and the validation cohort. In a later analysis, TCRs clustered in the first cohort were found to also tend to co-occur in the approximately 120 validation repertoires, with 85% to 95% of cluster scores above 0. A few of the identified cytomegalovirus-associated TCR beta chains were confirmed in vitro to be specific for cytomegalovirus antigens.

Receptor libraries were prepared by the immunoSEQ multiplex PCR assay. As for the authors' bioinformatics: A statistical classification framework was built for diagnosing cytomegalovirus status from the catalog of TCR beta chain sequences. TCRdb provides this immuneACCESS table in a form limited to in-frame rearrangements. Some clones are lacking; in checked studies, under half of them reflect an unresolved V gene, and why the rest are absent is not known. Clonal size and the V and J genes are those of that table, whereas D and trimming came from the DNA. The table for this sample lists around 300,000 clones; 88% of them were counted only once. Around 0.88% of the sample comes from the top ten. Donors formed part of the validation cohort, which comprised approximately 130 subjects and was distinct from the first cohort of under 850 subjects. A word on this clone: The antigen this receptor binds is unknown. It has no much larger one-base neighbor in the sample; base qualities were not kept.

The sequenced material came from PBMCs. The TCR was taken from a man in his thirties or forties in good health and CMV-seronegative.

DNA sequence: TGTGCCAGTAGTTTTAAGACAGGCTATGGCTACACCTTC. Translated, this is CASSFKTGYGYTF. The sequence is built from TRBV19 and TRBJ1-2, with TRBD1 perhaps the D gene, on 6 matching bases. V loses 5 bases of germline sequence and J loses 4 bases, and the interval between the two ends is 11 bases. In the germline V gene (reference sequence), CDR1 corresponds to LNHDA and CDR2 to SQIVND. The CDR3 numbers 13 residues from cysteine through phenylalanine. Only CDR3 DNA remains: 39 bases, in frame from the first base.